The 17 T cell receptor beta chains below come from one sample, sequenced in a study of early T cells in non-severe SARS-CoV-2 infection. A single record per CDR3 protein comes from TCRdb applying MiXCR to the 5' RACE reads. Here the sample spans approximately 28,000 distinct CDR3 sequences, around 6% being singletons. The sequences come from whole blood, collected at baseline. These receptors all come from an adult who was a healthcare worker with PCR-confirmed SARS-CoV-2 infection or an uninfected control (not recorded which).

This clonotype was recorded at least ten times. This chain connects TRBV11-2 to TRBJ2-7, with 7 bases that match TRBD1. Germline V CDR1 and CDR2: SGHAT, FQNNGV. Trimming took 5 bases from V and 3 from J; bases not matched to a gene: 16. The CDR3 contains 17 residues. CDR3 in amino acids: CASSPLAGTASYYEQYF. Here the CDR3 DNA reads TGTGCCAGCAGCCCGTTAGCTGGGACAGCCTCCTACTACGAGCAGTACTTC.

This clonotype was found many times. This chain links TRBV5-1 with TRBJ2-2; D assignment may be TRBD1 or TRBD2 (5 bases each). The CDR3 covers 19 residues. The V gene's germline CDR1 is SGHRS and CDR2 YFSETQ. V was clipped by 0 bases and J by 7 bases, with 25 bases between them. The CDR3 DNA reads TGCGCCAGCAGCTTGGGTCGGACTTTCGCCACATCGAGGGGCGGGGAGCTGTTTTTT. It codes for CASSLGRTFATSRGGELFF.

This clonotype was recorded at least ten times. The chain has TRBV7-2 and TRBJ1-1, with D unclear. V lost 2 bases, J lost 1 base, and 17 bases lay in between. The CDR3 consists of 17 residues. Germline V gene lookup returns CDR1 SGHTA and CDR2 FQGNSA. Here the CDR3 reads CASSLRVRVRTNTEAFF. The CDR3 bases are TGTGCCAGCAGCTTACGGGTTAGGGTTCGGACGAACACTGAAGCTTTCTTT. The entire variable domain, with the rest obtained from reference TRBV7-2 and TRBJ1-1, is as follows: GAGVSQSPSNKVTEKGKDVELRCDPISGHTALYWYRQSLGQGLEFLIYFQGNSAPDKSGLPSDRFSAERTGGSVSTLTIQRTQQEDSAVYLCASSLRVRVRTNTEAFFGQGTRLTVV.

This clonotype has a count of ten or more. The rearrangement links TRBV20-1 to TRBJ1-6; D remains ambiguous. The CDR3 has 14 amino acids. Germline loops: CDR1 DFQATT, CDR2 SNEGSKA (reference sequence). V was clipped by 6 bases and J by 7 bases, with 16 bases between them. The DNA for the CDR3 is TGCAGTGCCCGAATCCCGGGTATGAATTCACCCCTCCACTTT. This sequence encodes CSARIPGMNSPLHF.

This clonotype showed up just once. A much bigger clone sits one base away, suggesting this may be a read error. No conserved phenylalanine or tryptophan is present at the end of the CDR3, so a read error is the likely explanation. This chain uses TRBV7-9 with TRBJ2-3; D is ambiguous. Germline lookup yields CDR1 SEHNR and CDR2 FQNEAQ (reference sequence). V was pared by 1 base and J by 6 bases, with 5 bases between. This CDR3 contains 12 residues. The CDR3 nucleotides read TGTGCCAGCAGCTTAGGGCGGGATACGCAGTATTTA. Translating it yields CASSLGRDTQYL.

This clonotype was detected ten times or more. CDR3 amino acids: CASSQDLIKATEAFF. CDR3 in DNA: TGTGCCAGCAGCCAAGATCTAATTAAGGCCACTGAAGCTTTCTTT. The V and J genes are TRBV4-2 and TRBJ1-1; D call uncertain. Trimming removed 0 bases from V and 4 bases from J, with 12 bases in between. This CDR3 has 15 residues. In germline, CDR1 is LGHNA, CDR2 YNFKEQ.

This clonotype has ten or more counts. The chain is built from TRBV20-1 and TRBJ2-5; TRBD2 agrees at 8 bases. The CDR3 is 15 amino acids. The V gene's germline CDR1 is DFQATT and CDR2 SNEGSKA (reference sequence). Losses at the gene ends were 2 bases for V and 3 bases for J; bases not matched to a gene: 8. The CDR3 DNA reads TGCAGTGCTAGAAACCCCCAGCGGGGGAAAGAGACCCAGTACTTC. It is translated as CSARNPQRGKETQYF.

This clonotype was found many times. The chain couples TRBV4-3 to TRBJ2-2; 8 nucleotides line up with TRBD2. The CDR3 is 15 amino acids. The germline V gene has CDR1 LGHNA and CDR2 YSLEER. V lost 5 bases to trimming and J lost 6 bases; unmatched junction nucleotides: 8. CDR3 region: CASSSVGRGAGELFF. The DNA for the CDR3 is TGCGCCAGCAGCTCAGTGGGGCGGGGGGCCGGGGAGCTGTTTTTT.

The V gene is TRBV10-3, the J gene TRBJ2-4; TRBD2 matches 9 bases. Germline V gene lookup returns CDR1 ENHRY and CDR2 SYGVKD. Unmatched junction bases numbered 0, after V lost 3 bases and J lost 0 bases. The CDR3 sequence is 15 residues long. The CDR3 DNA follows: TGTGCCATCAGTGATAGCGGGAGAGCCAAAAACATTCAGTACTTC. Translation: CAISDSGRAKNIQYF.

On this clonotype itself: A much larger clonotype is one base distant, so this may be a read error. This chain connects TRBV27 to TRBJ2-3; D not certain. The V end lost 7 bases, the J end lost 2 bases, and 10 bases lay between the germline ends. The CDR3 loop spans 13 amino acids. The germline V gene has CDR1 MNHEY and CDR2 SMNVEV (reference sequence). For the CDR3, the DNA is TGTGCCAGCACTGGGATGGTCACAGATACGCAGTATTTT. Translating gives CASTGMVTDTQYF.

This clonotype was seen ten or more times. CDR3 nucleotide sequence: TGTGCCAGCAGCTCCCCCACTGGGGCGGGATCGGACACCGGGGAGCTGTTTTTT. Protein: CASSSPTGAGSDTGELFF. This chain connects TRBV7-2 to TRBJ2-2; maybe TRBD2 (6 bases). The CDR3 consists of 18 residues. The V gene lost 4 bases and the J gene lost 3 bases, with 21 bases spanning the gap. Germline V CDR1 and CDR2: SGHTA, FQGNSA. The variable domain in full, completed from reference TRBV7-2 and TRBJ2-2, reads GAGVSQSPSNKVTEKGKDVELRCDPISGHTALYWYRQSLGQGLEFLIYFQGNSAPDKSGLPSDRFSAERTGGSVSTLTIQRTQQEDSAVYLCASSSPTGAGSDTGELFFGEGSRLTVL.

The V call is TRBV9, the J call TRBJ2-1; TRBD2 matches at 8 bases. Germline V gene sequence: CDR1 SGDLS, CDR2 YYNGEE. This CDR3 is 16 amino acids long. J lost 6 bases, V lost 4 bases, and 12 bases had no gene match. This CDR3 reads CASSIKIAGRANEQFF. DNA of the CDR3: TGTGCCAGCAGCATAAAGATAGCGGGGCGGGCCAATGAGCAGTTCTTC.

This clonotype has at least ten counts. V gene TRBV28 combines with J gene TRBJ2-1; 10 bases agree with TRBD2. Germline lookup yields CDR1 MDHEN and CDR2 SYDVKM. V was clipped by 6 bases and J by 0 bases; unmatched bases: 2. The CDR3 runs 15 residues. DNA of the CDR3: TGTGCCAGCAGCTCTAGCGGGAGCTCCTACAATGAGCAGTTCTTC. It specifies CASSSSGSSYNEQFF.

This clonotype was counted ten times or more. This sequence joins TRBV7-6 and TRBJ1-6; 10 bases are shared with TRBD1. Germline lookup yields CDR1 SGHVS and CDR2 FNYEAQ. The V and J ends lost 0 bases and 7 bases, in that order; junction bases with no gene match: 3. The CDR3 sequence is 16 residues long. The CDR3 protein is CASSLAGTGENSPLHF. CDR3 nucleotides: TGTGCCAGCAGCTTAGCGGGGACAGGGGAGAATTCACCCCTCCACTTT.

On this clonotype itself: This may arise from a read error, as a much more abundant clone is one base away. The chain carries TRBV7-9 and TRBJ1-1; no reliable D call. The CDR3 consists of 13 residues. The germline V gene has CDR1 SEHNR and CDR2 FQNEAQ (reference sequence). CDR3 DNA sequence: TGTGTCAGCAGCTTACACGGGAACACTGAAGCTTTCTTT. It is translated as CVSSLHGNTEAFF.

This rearrangement joins TRBV6-2 or TRBV6-3 to TRBJ2-2; 9 bases are shared with TRBD1. The CDR3 sequence is 15 residues long. Germline lookup yields CDR1 MNHEY and CDR2 SVGEGT. V lost 6 bases and J lost 4; bases outside the gene matches: 6. The CDR3 nucleotides are TGTGCCAGCAGGCGGGACAGGGCGACCACCGGGGAGCTGTTTTTT. This sequence encodes CASRRDRATTGELFF.

In this sample, this clonotype turned up a few times. V usage is TRBV24-1 and J usage is TRBJ2-1; weak D call: TRBD2 (6 bases). V shed 2 bases and J shed 3 bases, with 10 bases lying between them. The CDR3 spans 15 residues. Germline CDR1 KGHDR, CDR2 SFDVKD. In nucleotides, the CDR3 is TGTGCCACCAGTGATTATCCGGGAGACTACAATGAGCAGTTCTTC. This encodes CATSDYPGDYNEQFF.